This T cell receptor beta chain was found in a study of T cell changes during pregnancy in multiple sclerosis. Germline CDR1 is SGHKS and CDR2 is YYEKEE (reference sequence). CDR3 length: 14 residues. J gave up 3 bases and V 2 bases, and 2 bases lay outside the gene matches. TCRdb keeps only in-frame clones here, not all; method: immunoSEQ multiplex PCR. This sample yields 40,000 to 45,000 clones, of which roughly nine tenths are seen a single time; around 0.78% belongs to the top ten. The sequence was obtained from a female donor with multiple sclerosis, enrolled in a pregnancy study. The chain employs TRBV5-5 and TRBJ2-1, with 7 bases that match TRBD2. Sequencing used CD4+ T cells from peripheral blood mononuclear cells, obtained before pregnancy. The CDR3 spells CASSFLADYNEQFF. CDR3 DNA: TGTGCCAGCAGCTTTCTAGCGGACTACAATGAGCAGTTCTTC. The variable domain in full, with the rest retrieved from reference TRBV5-5 and TRBJ2-1, is DAGVTQSPTHLIKTRGQQVTLRCSPISGHKSVSWYQQVLGQGPQFIFQYYEKEERGRGNFPDRFSARQFPNYSSELNVNALLLGDSALYLCASSFLADYNEQFFGPGTRLTVL.